Included here is one T cell receptor (beta chain) sequence, with context. The conserved phenylalanine or tryptophan normally closing the CDR3 is absent here, so this likely arose from a read error. The record originates from a study of neurological immune-mediated disorders. A single record per CDR3 protein comes from TCRdb applying MiXCR to the 5' RACE reads. Among about 70,000 distinct CDR3 sequences listed, roughly 4.4% were seen once. Specimen: PBMCs. The receptor was derived from a woman in her 70s with multiple sclerosis.

CDR3 protein: CASSVAGGTYGYTN. The CDR3 DNA reads as TGTGCCAGCAGCGTAGCCGGAGGTACCTATGGCTACACCAAC. The chain uses TRBV9 and TRBJ1-2; no reliable D call. CDR3 length equals 14 residues. V gave up 0 bases and J gave up 4 bases, with 10 bases separating them. Germline V gene data show CDR1 as SGDLS and CDR2 as YYNGEE.